This record concerns one T cell receptor (beta chain) sequence. Its antigen is unknown. 5'RACE template switching produced TCR cDNA carrying a universal primer site and UMIs. TCRdb used MiXCR to reprocess the 5' RACE reads, holding one entry per CDR3 protein. The sample yields roughly 160,000 distinct CDR3 sequences, around 9.7% seen once. This sample is drawn from a study of T cells after yellow fever vaccination. Findings and caveats of the study: Abundant contaminating clonotypes from the bulk population could appear in FACS-sorted repertoires. Only a small proportion of the clonotypes turned up in both the CD4 and the CD8 compartments, likely arising from convergent recombination. Subsequent booster samples again held most clones from primary vaccination (nearly 98% CD4, approximately 86% CD8).

The sequence was obtained from a man in his late teens or twenties who received the YFV17D yellow fever vaccine. The specimen comprised CD8+ T cells sorted from PBMCs, sampled 45 days after the yellow fever booster vaccination.

CDR3 sequence (DNA): TGTGCTAGTGGTTTGGTACCCCCCCGGACAGGGCCCAACTATGGCTACACCTTC. Translating gives CASGLVPPRTGPNYGYTF. The V gene is TRBV12-5, the J gene TRBJ1-2, with 8 bases aligning to TRBD1. The junction had 11 bases not matched to a gene; V was cut back by 0 bases and J by 2 bases. The germline gives CDR1 LGHNT, CDR2 FRNRAP. The CDR3 length is 18 residues.